This T cell receptor beta chain emerged from a study of OX40 agonist ivuxolimab in advanced cancers. Germline trimming cut 0 bases from V and 6 bases from J; bases unmatched to any gene: 17. Germline V CDR1 and CDR2: SGHRS, YFSETQ. CDR3 length: 18 amino acids. Clones were sequenced by immunoSEQ multiplex PCR, and TCRdb holds only the in-frame ones, with some missing. The table lists about 38,000 clones, roughly 82% of them singletons, with over 20% in the top ten. This specimen was CD4+ or CD8+ T cells sorted from blood, taken in a trial of the OX40 agonist ivuxolimab. J is TRBJ1-2 and V is TRBV5-1; 7 positions agree with TRBD1. The clonotype was recovered from an adult with an advanced solid tumor such as melanoma, head and neck, liver or kidney cancer. The CDR3 sequence: CASSLVTGVYQLEDGYTF. CDR3 bases: TGCGCCAGCAGCTTGGTAACAGGGGTATACCAGCTCGAAGATGGCTACACCTTC. Combining the CDR3 with reference TRBV5-1 and TRBJ1-2 gives the whole variable domain KAGVTQTPRYLIKTRGQQVTLSCSPISGHRSVSWYQQTPGQGLQFLFEYFSETQRNKGNFPGRFSGRQFSNSRSEMNVSTLELGDSALYLCASSLVTGVYQLEDGYTFGSGTRLTVV.